This is a list of T cell receptor beta chains from one sample in a study of blood T cell repertoires in COVID-19. The table came from immunoSEQ multiplex PCR; TCRdb's copy has only in-frame clones and leaves some out. The sample has approximately 340,000 clones, roughly 87% seen once. Material: peripheral blood. Receptors were obtained from a man aged 30 to 45 with COVID-19, enrolled during active disease. Each CDR3 is given with its conserved first and last residue. The D gene is left open where the match is weak. Not all rows give a size; the values are once, few, many and, for expanded clones, a class.

>TRBJ2-3|TRBD2|TRBV5-4|-
TGTGCCAGCAGCCTCCGACTAGCGGGGGACTTCACAGATACGCAGTATTTT
CASSLRLAGDFTDTQYF
>TRBJ1-1|-|TRBV7-9|-
TGTGCCAGCAGCTACGGGACCGCGGGGGGGACTGAAGCTTTCTTT
CASSYGTAGGTEAFF
>TRBJ2-2|TRBD2|TRBV5-5|-
TGTGCCAGCAGCCGCCGGACTAGGCCGAACACCGGGGAGCTGTTTTTT
CASSRRTRPNTGELFF
>TRBJ2-7|-|TRBV7-3|-
TGTGCCAGCAGCTTATTAGGGGGGACAGCCTACGAGCAGTACTTC
CASSLLGGTAYEQYF
>TRBJ2-1|-|TRBV30|-
TGTGCCTGGAATCCCCTAGGATCCTCCTACAATGAGCAGTTCTTC
CAWNPLGSSYNEQFF
>TRBJ2-2|-|TRBV2|-
TGTGCCAGCAGTCCCACAGGCAGGGACACCGGGGAGCTGTTTTTT
CASSPTGRDTGELFF
>TRBJ2-5|-|TRBV5-1|-
TGCGCCAGCAGTGCACAAACCCAAGAGACCCAGTACTTC
CASSAQTQETQYF
>TRBJ2-1|TRBD2|TRBV15|-
TGTGCCACCAGCAGAGATAAGGCTAGCGGGAGCTCCTACAATGAGCAGTTCTTC
CATSRDKASGSSYNEQFF
>TRBJ2-7|-|TRBV9|-
TGTGCCAGCAGCGGGGGAGTTTTCTCCTACGAGCAGTACTTC
CASSGGVFSYEQYF
>TRBJ1-1|-|TRBV10-3|-
TGTGCCATCAGTGGGACACGTTTGAACACTGAAGCTTTCTTT
CAISGTRLNTEAFF
>TRBJ2-1|-|TRBV4-3|-
TGCGCCAGCAGCCAAGCCCTAGTCTCCTACAATGAGCAGTTCTTC
CASSQALVSYNEQFF
>TRBJ1-4|-|TRBV7-9|-
TGTGCCAGCAGGCCAACAGGGCAAATTAATGAAAAACTGTTTTTT
CASRPTGQINEKLFF
>TRBJ2-7|-|TRBV27|-
TGTGCCAGCAGTTTACGGGACTCGATCGAGCAGTACTTC
CASSLRDSIEQYF
>TRBJ2-5|TRBD2|TRBV3-1/TRBV3-2|-
TGTGCCAGCAGCCAACCTGGGACTAGCGGGAGGGGGGGGCAAGAGACCCAGTACTTC
CASSQPGTSGRGGQETQYF
>TRBJ2-1|TRBD2|TRBV25-1|once
TGTGCCAGCAGTGAAAAGGGCGGGAGGGGTTGGTTCTTC
CASSEKGGRGWFF
>TRBJ2-3|TRBD2|TRBV5-1|-
TGCGCCAGCAGCTTAGCGGGAGCCACAGATACGCAGTATTTT
CASSLAGATDTQYF
>TRBJ1-6|-|TRBV7-8|-
TGTGCCAGCAGCCTACAAAATTCACCCCTCCACTTT
CASSLQNSPLHF
>TRBJ2-3|TRBD2|TRBV11-2|-
TGTGCCAGCAGCTTAAGACTAGCGGGCTTCACAGATACGCAGTATTTT
CASSLRLAGFTDTQYF
>TRBJ1-3|-|TRBV5-1|-
TGCGCCAGCAGCCCTCGATATGGGCCCGGTGGAAACACCATATATTTT
CASSPRYGPGGNTIYF